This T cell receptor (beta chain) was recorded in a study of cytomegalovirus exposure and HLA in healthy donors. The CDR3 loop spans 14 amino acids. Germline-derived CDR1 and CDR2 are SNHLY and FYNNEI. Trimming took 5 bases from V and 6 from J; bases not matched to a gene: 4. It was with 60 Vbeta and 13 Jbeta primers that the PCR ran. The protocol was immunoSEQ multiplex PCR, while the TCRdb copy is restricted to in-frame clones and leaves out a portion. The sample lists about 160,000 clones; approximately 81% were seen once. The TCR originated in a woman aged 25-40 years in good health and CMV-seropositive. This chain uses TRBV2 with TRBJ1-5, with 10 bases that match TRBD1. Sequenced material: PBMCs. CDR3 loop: CASSWDRGSQPQHF. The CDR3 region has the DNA TGTGCCAGCAGTTGGGACAGGGGCAGTCAGCCCCAGCATTTT.